This T cell receptor beta chain comes out of a study of cytomegalovirus exposure and HLA in healthy donors. General observations from the study: The study flagged some 170 TCR beta chains as cytomegalovirus-associated. TCR sequences were mostly rare, though some public TCRs occurred in many donors. Reports credit the classifier with highly specific, highly sensitive diagnosis of cytomegalovirus status. Clusters of TCRs from the first cohort tended to co-occur in the 120 or so validation repertoires (as a later analysis found).

Produced via immunoSEQ multiplex PCR; TCRdb's table is partial and in-frame only. The sample holds roughly 300,000 clones; roughly 87% are singletons and the top ten take 1% to 1.5%. As to this clone: The antigen remains unidentified.

The CDR3 has 13 residues. CDR1 is SNHLY and CDR2 is FYNNEI in the germline V gene. Trimming stripped 5 bases from V and 0 bases from J, with 7 bases between. The J gene is TRBJ1-2, the V gene TRBV2; unclear D gene. The sequencing sample was made of PBMCs. This clonotype was sampled from a woman in her twenties or thirties in good health and CMV-seropositive. This CDR3 is CASSQTTNYGYTF. Written as DNA, the CDR3 is TGTGCCAGCAGTCAGACAACTAACTATGGCTACACCTTC.